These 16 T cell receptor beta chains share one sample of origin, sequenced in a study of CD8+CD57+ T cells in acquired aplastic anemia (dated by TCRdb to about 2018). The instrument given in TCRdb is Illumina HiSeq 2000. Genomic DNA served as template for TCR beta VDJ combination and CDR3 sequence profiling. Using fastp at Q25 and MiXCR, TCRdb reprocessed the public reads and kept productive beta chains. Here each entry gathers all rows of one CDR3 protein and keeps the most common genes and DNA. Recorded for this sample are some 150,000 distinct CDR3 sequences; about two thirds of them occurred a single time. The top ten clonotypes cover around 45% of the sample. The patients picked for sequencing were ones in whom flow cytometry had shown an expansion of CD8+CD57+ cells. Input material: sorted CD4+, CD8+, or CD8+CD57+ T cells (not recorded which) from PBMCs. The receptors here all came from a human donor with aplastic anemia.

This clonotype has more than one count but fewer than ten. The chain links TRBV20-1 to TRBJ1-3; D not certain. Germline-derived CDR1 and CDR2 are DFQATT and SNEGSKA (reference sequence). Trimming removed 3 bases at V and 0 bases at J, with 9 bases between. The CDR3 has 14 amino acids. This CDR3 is CSARGAFSGNTIYF. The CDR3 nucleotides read TGCAGTGCTAGGGGCGCATTCTCTGGAAACACCATATATTTT.

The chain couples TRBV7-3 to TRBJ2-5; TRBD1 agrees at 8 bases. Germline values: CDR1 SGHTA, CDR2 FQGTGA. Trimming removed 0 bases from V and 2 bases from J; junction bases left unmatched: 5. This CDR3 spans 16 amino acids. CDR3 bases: TGTGCCAGCAGCTTAACTGGACAGGGCAGTCAAGAGACCCAGTACTTC. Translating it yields CASSLTGQGSQETQYF.

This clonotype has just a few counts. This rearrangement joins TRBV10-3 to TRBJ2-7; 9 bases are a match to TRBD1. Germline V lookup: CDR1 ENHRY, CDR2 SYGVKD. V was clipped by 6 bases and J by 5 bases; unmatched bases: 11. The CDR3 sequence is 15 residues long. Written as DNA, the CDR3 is TGTGCCATCAGGGCCGGGACAGGGAAGACCGACGAGCAGTACTTC. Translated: CAIRAGTGKTDEQYF.

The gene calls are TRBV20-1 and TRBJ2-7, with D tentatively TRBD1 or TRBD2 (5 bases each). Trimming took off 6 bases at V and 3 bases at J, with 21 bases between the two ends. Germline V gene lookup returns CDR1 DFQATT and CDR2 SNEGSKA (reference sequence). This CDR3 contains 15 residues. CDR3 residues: CSATDTTGAFYEQYF. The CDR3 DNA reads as TGCAGTGCCACGGATACCACCGGGGCGTTCTACGAGCAGTACTTC.

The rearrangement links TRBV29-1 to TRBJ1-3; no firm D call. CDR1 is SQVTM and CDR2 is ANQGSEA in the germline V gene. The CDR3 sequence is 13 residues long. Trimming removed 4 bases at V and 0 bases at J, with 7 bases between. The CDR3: CSVASISGNTIYF. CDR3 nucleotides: TGCAGCGTTGCCAGTATCTCTGGAAACACCATATATTTT.

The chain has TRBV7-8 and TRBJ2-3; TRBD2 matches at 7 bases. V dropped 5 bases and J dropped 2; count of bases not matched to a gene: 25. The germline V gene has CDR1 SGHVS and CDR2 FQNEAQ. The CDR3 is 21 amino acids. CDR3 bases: TGTGCCAGCAGCCCAACTGGGTCGGGAGGACCCAGGTTTGGGGCCACAGATACGCAGTATTTT. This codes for CASSPTGSGGPRFGATDTQYF.

In DNA, the CDR3 is TGTGCCAGCAGTCCTATGGGACAGGGGGTGGGTCAGCCCCAGCATTTT. Amino acids: CASSPMGQGVGQPQHF. J is TRBJ1-5 and V is TRBV2, with TRBD1 matching over 11 bases. The CDR3 is 16 residues long. The junction had 9 bases not matched to a gene; V was cut back by 5 bases and J by 6 bases. Germline lookup yields CDR1 SNHLY and CDR2 FYNNEI.

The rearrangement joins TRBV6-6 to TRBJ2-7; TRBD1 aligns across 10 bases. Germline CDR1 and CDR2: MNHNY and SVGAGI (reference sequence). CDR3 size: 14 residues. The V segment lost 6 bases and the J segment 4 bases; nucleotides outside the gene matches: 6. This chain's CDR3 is CASRPGQGLYEQYF. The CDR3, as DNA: TGTGCCAGCAGACCGGGACAGGGGTTATACGAGCAGTACTTC.

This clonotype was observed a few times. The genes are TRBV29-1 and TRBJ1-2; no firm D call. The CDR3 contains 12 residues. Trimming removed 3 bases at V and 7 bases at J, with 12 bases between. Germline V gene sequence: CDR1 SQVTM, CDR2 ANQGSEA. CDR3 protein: CSVDASPGGYTF. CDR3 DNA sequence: TGCAGCGTTGACGCCTCCCCAGGTGGCTACACCTTC.

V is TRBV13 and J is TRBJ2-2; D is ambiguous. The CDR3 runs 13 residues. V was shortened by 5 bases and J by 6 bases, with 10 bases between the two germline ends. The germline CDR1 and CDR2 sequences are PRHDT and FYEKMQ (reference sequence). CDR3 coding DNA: TGTGCCAGCAGCCCCCAAGGCGCCGGGGAGCTGTTTTTT. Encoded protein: CASSPQGAGELFF.

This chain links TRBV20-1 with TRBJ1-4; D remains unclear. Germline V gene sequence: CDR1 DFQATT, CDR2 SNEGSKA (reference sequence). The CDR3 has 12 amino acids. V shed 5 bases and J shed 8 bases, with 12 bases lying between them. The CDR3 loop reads CSARGFGEKLFF. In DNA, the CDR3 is TGCAGTGCTCGAGGGTTTGGGGAAAAACTGTTTTTT.

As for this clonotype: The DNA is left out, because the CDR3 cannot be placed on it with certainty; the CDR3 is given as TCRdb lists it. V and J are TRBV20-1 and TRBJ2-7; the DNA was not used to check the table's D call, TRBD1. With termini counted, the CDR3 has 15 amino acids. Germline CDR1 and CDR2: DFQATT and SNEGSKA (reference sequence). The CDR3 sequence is CSARDDFGAGYEQYF.

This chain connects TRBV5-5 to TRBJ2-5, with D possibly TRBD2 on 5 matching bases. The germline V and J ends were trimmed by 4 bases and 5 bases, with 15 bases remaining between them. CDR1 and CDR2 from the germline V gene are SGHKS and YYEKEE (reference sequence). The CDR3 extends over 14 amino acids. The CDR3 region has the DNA TGTGCCAGCAGCATACTAGGGCGACGGGAGACCCAGTACTTC. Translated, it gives CASSILGRRETQYF.

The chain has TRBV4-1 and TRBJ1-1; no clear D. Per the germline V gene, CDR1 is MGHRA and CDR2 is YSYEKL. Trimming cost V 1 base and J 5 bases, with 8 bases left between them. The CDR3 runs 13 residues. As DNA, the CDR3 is TGCGCCAGCAGCCAAGTAGAAGGGACTGAAGCTTTCTTT. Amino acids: CASSQVEGTEAFF.

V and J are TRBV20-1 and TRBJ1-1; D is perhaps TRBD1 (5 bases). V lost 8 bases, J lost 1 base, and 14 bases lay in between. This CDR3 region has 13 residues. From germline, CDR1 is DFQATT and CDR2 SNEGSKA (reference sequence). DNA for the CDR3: TGCAGTACCAACCAGGACAAGAACACTGAAGCTTTCTTT. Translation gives CSTNQDKNTEAFF.

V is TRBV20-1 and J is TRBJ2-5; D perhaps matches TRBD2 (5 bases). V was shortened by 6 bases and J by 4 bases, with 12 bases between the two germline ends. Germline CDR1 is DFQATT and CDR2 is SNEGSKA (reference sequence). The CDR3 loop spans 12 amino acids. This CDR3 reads CSAPLGSETQYF. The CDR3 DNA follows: TGCAGTGCCCCACTAGGGTCAGAGACCCAGTACTTC.